What follows describes a single T cell receptor beta chain. At one boundary the junction diverges from the germline segment, which might be a read error. The data originate from a study of CD8+CD57+ T cells in acquired aplastic anemia. CDR3 and TCR beta VDJ profiling relied on a genomic DNA template. TCRdb reanalysed the reads using MiXCR and keeps one entry per CDR3 protein. In the table there are hundreds of thousands of distinct CDR3 sequences, roughly 68% of which are singletons. From germline, CDR1 is LNHDA and CDR2 SQIVND (reference sequence). The CDR3 runs 17 residues. The chain links TRBV19 to TRBJ1-4, with D maybe TRBD1 (5 bases). The sample taken for sequencing was sorted CD4+, CD8+, or CD8+CD57+ T cells (not recorded which) from PBMCs. The TCR sequence derives from a human donor in good health, serving as a control. The CDR3 reads CACSISWQVREVEKLFF. The CDR3 region has the DNA TGTGCCTGTAGTATATCTTGGCAGGTCAGGGAAGTTGAAAAACTGTTTTTT. The full variable domain, in which reference TRBV19 and TRBJ1-4 provide the parts outside the CDR3, is DGGITQSPKYLFRKEGQNVTLSCEQNLNHDAMYWYRQDPGQGLRLIYYSQIVNDFQKGDIAEGYSVSREKKESFPLTVTSAQKNPTAFYLCACSISWQVREVEKLFFGSGTQLSVL.